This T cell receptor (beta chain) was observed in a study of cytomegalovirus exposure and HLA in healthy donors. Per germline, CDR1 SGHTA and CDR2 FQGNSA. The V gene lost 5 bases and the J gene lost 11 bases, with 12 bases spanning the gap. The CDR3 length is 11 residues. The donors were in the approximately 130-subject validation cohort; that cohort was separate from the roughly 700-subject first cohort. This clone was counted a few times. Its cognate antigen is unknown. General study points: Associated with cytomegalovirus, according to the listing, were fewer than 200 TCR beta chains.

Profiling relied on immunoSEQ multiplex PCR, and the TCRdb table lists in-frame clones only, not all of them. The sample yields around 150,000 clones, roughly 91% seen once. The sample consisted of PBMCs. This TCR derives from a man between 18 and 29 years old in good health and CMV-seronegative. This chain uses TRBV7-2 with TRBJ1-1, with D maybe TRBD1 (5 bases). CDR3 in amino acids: CASSPDSRAFF. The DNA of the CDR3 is TGTGCCAGCAGCCCAGACAGTCGGGCTTTCTTT. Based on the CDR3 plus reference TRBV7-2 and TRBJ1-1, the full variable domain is GAGVSQSPSNKVTEKGKDVELRCDPISGHTALYWYRQSLGQGLEFLIYFQGNSAPDKSGLPSDRFSAERTGGSVSTLTIQRTQQEDSAVYLCASSPDSRAFFGQGTRLTVV.